This TCR beta chain comes out of a study of T-cell memory formation after mild COVID-19. As for the study in general: The TCR clusters were mostly specific to one donor. Regarding the study as a whole: Pre-infection memory contained some responding clones, which suggested that cross-reactive memory had joined. Later expanders leaned CD4+, whereas clones that contracted between day 15 and 85 were balanced CD4/CD8.

This clonotype was counted a few times. Its matching antigen is unknown. V was trimmed by 4 bases and J by 2 bases, leaving 11 bases between them. The CDR3 is 14 amino acids. CDR1 is SGHTA and CDR2 is FQGNSA in the germline V gene. MiXCR, applied by TCRdb to the 5' RACE reads, yields one record per CDR3 protein. The sample holds around 320,000 distinct CDR3 sequences, roughly an eighth seen once. What was sequenced was PBMCs or a T cell subset sorted from them (not recorded which). This receptor was obtained from a young man who had mild COVID-19 (a few samples of this study predate the infection). Cell type and time point are not known. The V call is TRBV7-2, the J call TRBJ1-2; possible D gene TRBD1, 5 bases. The CDR3 is CASSSGPLNYGYTF. CDR3 DNA sequence: TGTGCCAGCAGCTCAGGGCCCTTAAACTATGGCTACACCTTC.